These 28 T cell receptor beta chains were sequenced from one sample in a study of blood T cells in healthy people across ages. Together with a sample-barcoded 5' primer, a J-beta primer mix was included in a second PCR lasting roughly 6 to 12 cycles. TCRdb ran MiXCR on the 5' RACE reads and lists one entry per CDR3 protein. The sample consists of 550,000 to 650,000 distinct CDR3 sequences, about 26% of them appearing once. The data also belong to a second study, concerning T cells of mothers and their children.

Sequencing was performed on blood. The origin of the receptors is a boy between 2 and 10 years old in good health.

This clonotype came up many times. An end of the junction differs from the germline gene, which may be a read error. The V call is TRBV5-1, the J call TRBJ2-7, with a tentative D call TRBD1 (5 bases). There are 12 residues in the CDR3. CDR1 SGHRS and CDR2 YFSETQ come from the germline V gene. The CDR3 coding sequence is TGTGCCAGCTCACCAGGGTCCTACGAGCAGTACTTC. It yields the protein CASSPGSYEQYF.

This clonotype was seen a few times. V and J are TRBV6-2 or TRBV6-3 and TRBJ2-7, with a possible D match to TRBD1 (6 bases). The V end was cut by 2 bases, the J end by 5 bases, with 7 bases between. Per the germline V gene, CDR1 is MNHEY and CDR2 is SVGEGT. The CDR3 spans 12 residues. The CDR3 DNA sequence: TGTGCCAGCAGTTACGGGGGCAACGAGCAGTACTTC. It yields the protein CASSYGGNEQYF.

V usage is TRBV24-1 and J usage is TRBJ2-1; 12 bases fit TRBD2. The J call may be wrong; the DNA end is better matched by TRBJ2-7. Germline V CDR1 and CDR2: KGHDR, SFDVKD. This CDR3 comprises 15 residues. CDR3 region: CATSDSTSGSGQQYF. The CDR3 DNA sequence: TGTGCCACCAGTGATTCGACTAGCGGGAGTGGTCAGCAGTACTTC.

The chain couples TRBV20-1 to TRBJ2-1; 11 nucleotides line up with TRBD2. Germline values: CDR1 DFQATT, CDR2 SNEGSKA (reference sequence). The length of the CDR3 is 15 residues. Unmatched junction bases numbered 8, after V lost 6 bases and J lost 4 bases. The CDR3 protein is CSALGTSGLYNEQFF. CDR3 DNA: TGCAGTGCCCTCGGGACTAGCGGACTATACAATGAGCAGTTCTTC.

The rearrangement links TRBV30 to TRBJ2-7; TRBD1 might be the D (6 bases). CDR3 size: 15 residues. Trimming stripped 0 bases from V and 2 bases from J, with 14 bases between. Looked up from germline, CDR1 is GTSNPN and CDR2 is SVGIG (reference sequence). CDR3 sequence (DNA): TGTGCCTGGAGTGTACCCCAACAGGGTCCCTACGAGCAGTACTTC. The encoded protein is CAWSVPQQGPYEQYF. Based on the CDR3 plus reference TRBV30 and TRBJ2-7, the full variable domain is SQTIHQWPATLVQPVGSPLSLECTVEGTSNPNLYWYRQAAGRGLQLLFYSVGIGQISSEVPQNLSASRPQDRQFILSSKKLLLSDSGFYLCAWSVPQQGPYEQYFGPGTRLTVT.

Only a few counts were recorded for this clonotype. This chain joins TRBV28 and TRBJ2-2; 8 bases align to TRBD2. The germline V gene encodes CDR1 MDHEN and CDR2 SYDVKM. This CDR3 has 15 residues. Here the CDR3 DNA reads TGTGCTTGCAAAGCGGGGGCGCGCGGGACCGGGGAGCTGTTTTTT. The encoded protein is CACKAGARGTGELFF.

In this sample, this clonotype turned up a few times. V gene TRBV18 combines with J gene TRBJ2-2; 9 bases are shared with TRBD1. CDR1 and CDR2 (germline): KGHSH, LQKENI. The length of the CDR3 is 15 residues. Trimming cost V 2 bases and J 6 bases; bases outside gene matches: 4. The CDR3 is CASSPGDRDAGELFF. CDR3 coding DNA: TGTGCCAGCTCACCAGGGGACAGGGACGCCGGGGAGCTGTTTTTT.

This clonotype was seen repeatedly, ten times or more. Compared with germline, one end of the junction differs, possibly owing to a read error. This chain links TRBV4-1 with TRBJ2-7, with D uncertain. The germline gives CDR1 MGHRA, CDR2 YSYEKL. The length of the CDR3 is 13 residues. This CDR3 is CASSQGLGYEQYF. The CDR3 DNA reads TGTGCCAGCAGCCAAGGCCTGGGCTACGAGCAGTACTTC.

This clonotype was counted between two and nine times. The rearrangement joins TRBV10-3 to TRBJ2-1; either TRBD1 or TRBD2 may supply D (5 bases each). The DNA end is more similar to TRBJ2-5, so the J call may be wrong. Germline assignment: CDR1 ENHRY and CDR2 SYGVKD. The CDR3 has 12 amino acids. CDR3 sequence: CAVTGTAGTQYF. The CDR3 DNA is TGTGCCGTGACCGGGACCGCGGGGACCCAGTACTTC.

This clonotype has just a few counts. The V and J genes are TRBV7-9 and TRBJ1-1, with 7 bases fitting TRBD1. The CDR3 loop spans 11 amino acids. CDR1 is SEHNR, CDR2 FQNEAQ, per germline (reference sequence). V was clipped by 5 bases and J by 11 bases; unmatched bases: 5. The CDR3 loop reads CASSPTGLAFF. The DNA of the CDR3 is TGTGCCAGCAGCCCGACAGGGCTGGCTTTCTTT.

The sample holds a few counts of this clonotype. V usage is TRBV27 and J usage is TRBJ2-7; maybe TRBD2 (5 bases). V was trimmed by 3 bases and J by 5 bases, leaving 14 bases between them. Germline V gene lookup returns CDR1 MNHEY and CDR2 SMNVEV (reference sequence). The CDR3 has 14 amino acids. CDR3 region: CASSFLGKRDEQYF. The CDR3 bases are TGTGCCAGCAGTTTTTTGGGCAAGAGGGACGAGCAGTACTTC.

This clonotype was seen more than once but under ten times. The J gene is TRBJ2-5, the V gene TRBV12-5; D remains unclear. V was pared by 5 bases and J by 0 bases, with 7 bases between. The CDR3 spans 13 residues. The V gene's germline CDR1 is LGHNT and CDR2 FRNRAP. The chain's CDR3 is CASGLPYQETQYF. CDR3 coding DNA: TGTGCTAGTGGTCTACCGTACCAAGAGACCCAGTACTTC. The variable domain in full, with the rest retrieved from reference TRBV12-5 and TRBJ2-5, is DARVTQTPRHKVTEMGQEVTMRCQPILGHNTVFWYRQTMMQGLELLAYFRNRAPLDDSGMPKDRFSAEMPDATLATLKIQPSEPRDSAVYFCASGLPYQETQYFGPGTRLLVL.

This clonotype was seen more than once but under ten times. The CDR3 region has the DNA TGTGCCAGCAGACGCCCGGGGACCCGTAATGAAAAACTGTTTTTT. Amino acids: CASRRPGTRNEKLFF. The chain uses TRBV11-2 and TRBJ1-4; tentatively, D is TRBD1 (5 bases). The CDR3 is made up of 15 amino acids. CDR1 and CDR2 from the germline V gene are SGHAT and FQNNGV. Trimming shortened V by 6 bases and J by 4 bases, and 15 bases separated the two germline ends.

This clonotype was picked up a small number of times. The CDR3 sequence: CATRGDWGLYNEQFF. The CDR3 nucleotides read TGCGCCACCCGAGGAGATTGGGGGCTCTACAATGAGCAGTTCTTC. This rearrangement joins TRBV10-2 to TRBJ2-1; maybe TRBD1 (6 bases). Germline CDR1 WSHSY, CDR2 SAAADI. Deletions cut 10 bases from V and 3 bases from J, with 19 bases between. The CDR3 is made up of 15 amino acids.

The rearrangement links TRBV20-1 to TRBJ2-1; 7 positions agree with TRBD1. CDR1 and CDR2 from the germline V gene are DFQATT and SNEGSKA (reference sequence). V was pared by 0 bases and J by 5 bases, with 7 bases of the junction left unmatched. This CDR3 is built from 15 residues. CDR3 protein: CSARDGQGVDNEQFF. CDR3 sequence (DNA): TGCAGTGCTAGAGATGGGCAGGGGGTTGACAATGAGCAGTTCTTC.

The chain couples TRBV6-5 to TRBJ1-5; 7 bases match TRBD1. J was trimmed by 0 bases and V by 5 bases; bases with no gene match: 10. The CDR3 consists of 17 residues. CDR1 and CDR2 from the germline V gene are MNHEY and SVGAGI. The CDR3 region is CASSHNRDSYSNQPQHF. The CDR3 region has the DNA TGTGCCAGCAGTCATAACAGGGACAGTTATAGCAATCAGCCCCAGCATTTT.

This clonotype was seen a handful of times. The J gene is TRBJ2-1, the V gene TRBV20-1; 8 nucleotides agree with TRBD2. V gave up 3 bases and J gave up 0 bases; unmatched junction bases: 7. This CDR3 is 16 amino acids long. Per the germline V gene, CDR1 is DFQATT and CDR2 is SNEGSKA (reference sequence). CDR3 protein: CSARGAGEGSYNEQFF. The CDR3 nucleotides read TGCAGTGCTAGGGGAGCGGGAGAGGGCTCCTACAATGAGCAGTTCTTC.

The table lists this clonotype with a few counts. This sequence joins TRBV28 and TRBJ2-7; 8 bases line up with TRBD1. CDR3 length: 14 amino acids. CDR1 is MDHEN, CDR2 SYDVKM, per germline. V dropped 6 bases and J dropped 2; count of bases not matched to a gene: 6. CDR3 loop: CASRQQGGPYEQYF. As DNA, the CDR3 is TGTGCCAGCAGGCAACAGGGGGGCCCCTACGAGCAGTACTTC.

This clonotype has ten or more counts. DNA of the CDR3: TGTGCCAGCAGCCAAGCCTTCGGAAGGACCCAGTACTTC. It codes for CASSQAFGRTQYF. The chain couples TRBV4-2 to TRBJ2-5; D remains unclear. The CDR3 runs to 13 residues. Germline V gives CDR1 LGHNA, CDR2 YNFKEQ. V gave up 1 base and J gave up 7 bases, with 10 bases separating them.

The CDR3 nucleotides are TGTGACCTTCTGGGACAGGGGGCACCTGAAGCTTTCTTT. It translates to CDLLGQGAPEAFF. The chain couples TRBV6-4 to TRBJ1-1; 12 bases map to TRBD1. Germline V CDR1 and CDR2: MRHNA, SNTAGT. The CDR3 is 13 residues long.

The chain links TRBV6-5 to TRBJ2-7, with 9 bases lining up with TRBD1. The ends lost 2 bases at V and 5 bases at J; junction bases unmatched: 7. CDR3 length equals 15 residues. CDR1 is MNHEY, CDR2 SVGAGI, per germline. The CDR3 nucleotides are TGTGCCAGCAGTTACCCCGGGACAGGGAGAGACGAGCAGTACTTC. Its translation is CASSYPGTGRDEQYF.

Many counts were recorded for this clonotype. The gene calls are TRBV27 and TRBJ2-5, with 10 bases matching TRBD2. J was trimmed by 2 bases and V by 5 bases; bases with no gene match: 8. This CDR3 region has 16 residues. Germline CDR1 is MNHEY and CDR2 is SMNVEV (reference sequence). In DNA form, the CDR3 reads TGTGCCAGCAGTCCGCACCTACTAGCGGGACAAGAGACCCAGTACTTC. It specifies CASSPHLLAGQETQYF.

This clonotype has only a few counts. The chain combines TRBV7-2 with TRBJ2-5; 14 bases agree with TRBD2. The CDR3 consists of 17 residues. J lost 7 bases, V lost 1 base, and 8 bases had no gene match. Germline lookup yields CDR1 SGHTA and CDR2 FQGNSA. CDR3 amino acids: CASSLGGLAGEVVTQYF. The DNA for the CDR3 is TGTGCCAGCAGCTTAGGGGGACTAGCGGGAGAAGTTGTGACCCAGTACTTC.

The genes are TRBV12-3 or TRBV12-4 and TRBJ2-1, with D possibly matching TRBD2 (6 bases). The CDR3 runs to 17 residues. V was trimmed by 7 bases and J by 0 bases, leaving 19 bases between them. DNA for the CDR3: TGTGCCAGCATCACGTTTAGCGGTGGGAGCTCCTACAATGAGCAGTTCTTC. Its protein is CASITFSGGSSYNEQFF.

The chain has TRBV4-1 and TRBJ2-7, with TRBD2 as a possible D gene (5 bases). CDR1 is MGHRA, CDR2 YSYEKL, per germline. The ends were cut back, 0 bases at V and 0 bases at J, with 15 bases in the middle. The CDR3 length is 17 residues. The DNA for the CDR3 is TGCGCCAGCAGCCAAGAAGAGGACTTCTCATACTCCTACGAGCAGTACTTC. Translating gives CASSQEEDFSYSYEQYF.

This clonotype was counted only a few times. In DNA, the CDR3 is TGTACCAGCAGCCGACAGAGATCCTACGAGCAGTACTTC. Translated, it gives CTSSRQRSYEQYF. The chain couples TRBV7-2 to TRBJ2-7; D may be TRBD1 (5 bases). This CDR3 is built from 13 residues. The V end lost 5 bases, the J end lost 1 base, and 9 bases lay between the germline ends. The germline V gene has CDR1 SGHTA and CDR2 FQGNSA.

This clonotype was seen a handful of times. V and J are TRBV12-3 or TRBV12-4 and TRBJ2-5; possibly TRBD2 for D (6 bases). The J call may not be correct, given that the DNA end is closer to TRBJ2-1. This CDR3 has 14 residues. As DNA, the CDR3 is TGTGCCAGCAGTTTTGCACTAGCAATCAATGAGCAGTTCTTC. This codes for CASSFALAINEQFF.

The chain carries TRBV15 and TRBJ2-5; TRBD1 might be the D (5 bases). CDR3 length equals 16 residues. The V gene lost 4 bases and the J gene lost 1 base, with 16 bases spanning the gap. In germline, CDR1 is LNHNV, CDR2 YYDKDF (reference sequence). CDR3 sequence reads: CATSINDRLPQETQYF. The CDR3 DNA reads TGTGCCACCAGCATTAACGACAGACTGCCCCAAGAGACCCAGTACTTC.